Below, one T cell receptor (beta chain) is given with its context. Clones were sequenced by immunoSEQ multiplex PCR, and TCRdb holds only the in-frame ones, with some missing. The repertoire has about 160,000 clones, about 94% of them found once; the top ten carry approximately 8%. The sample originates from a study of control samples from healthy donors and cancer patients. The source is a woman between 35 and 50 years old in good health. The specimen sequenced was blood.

DNA for the CDR3: TGTGCCAGCAGTTTATTTAGCAATCAGCCCCAGCATTTT. Protein sequence: CASSLFSNQPQHF. The chain carries TRBV27 and TRBJ1-5; D gene unclear. Trimming pared 1 base from V and 0 bases from J, leaving 1 base between. The germline V gene encodes CDR1 MNHEY and CDR2 SMNVEV (reference sequence). CDR3 length: 13 amino acids.